One and the same sample provided the 16 T cell receptor beta chains below, sequenced in a study of T cells in Graves' hyperthyroidism and ophthalmopathy. From RNA transcripts, TCR beta CDR3 regions were amplified. The HTBI set primed first-round TCR CDR3 RT-PCR. TCRdb passed the multiplex PCR reads through MiXCR, listing each CDR3 protein once. The sample has a few hundred thousand distinct CDR3 sequences, 15% to 18% seen once. Sequenced: blood. These TCRs come from a woman aged 18-30 years with Graves' hyperthyroidism.

This clonotype has just a few counts. The rearrangement links TRBV4-2 to TRBJ2-2, with D possibly called TRBD1 or TRBD2 (5 bases each). Germline loops: CDR1 LGHNA, CDR2 YNFKEQ. With 4 bases removed from V and 5 bases from J, the gap between germline ends came to 20 bases. This CDR3 region has 17 residues. CDR3 DNA: TGTGCCAGCAGCCTGCATTTTTTGGGGGAAGGGACCGGGGAGCTGTTTTTT. Translated, it gives CASSLHFLGEGTGELFF.

This clonotype was seen more than once but under ten times. The V and J genes are TRBV3-1 and TRBJ2-6; D remains ambiguous. CDR1 is LGHDT, CDR2 YNNKEL, per germline (reference sequence). The CDR3 contains 15 residues. V gave up 5 bases and J gave up 1 base, with 9 bases separating them. DNA for the CDR3: TGTGCCAGCAGCGTAACAGCTTCTGGGGCCAACGTCCTGACTTTC. Its protein is CASSVTASGANVLTF.

The table lists this clonotype with many counts. V gene TRBV6-1 combines with J gene TRBJ1-2, with 10 positions matching TRBD1. This CDR3 spans 14 amino acids. Germline V gene data show CDR1 as MNHNS and CDR2 as SASEGT. V was pared by 7 bases and J by 4 bases, with 6 bases of the junction left unmatched. This CDR3 is CASIHGQGGYGYTF. DNA of the CDR3: TGTGCCAGCATACATGGACAGGGGGGCTATGGCTACACCTTC.

Turning to this clonotype: A read error may explain this, as a much larger clone is one base away. The rearrangement links TRBV9 to TRBJ2-7; D remains unclear. The CDR3 is 14 residues long. V was pared by 5 bases and J by 2 bases, with 14 bases between. Germline V gene lookup returns CDR1 SGDLS and CDR2 YYNGEE. CDR3 bases: TGTGCCAGCAGACATGATGAGGACCCCTACGAGCAGTACTTC. Protein product: CASRHDEDPYEQYF. The whole variable domain, filled in from reference TRBV9 and TRBJ2-7, reads DSGVTQTPKHLITATGQRVTLRCSPRSGDLSVYWYQQSLDQGLQFLIQYYNGEERAKGNILERFSAQQFPDLHSELNLSSLELGDSALYFCASRHDEDPYEQYFGPGTRLTVT.

This clonotype has just a few counts. This chain joins TRBV7-9 and TRBJ1-3; maybe TRBD1 (5 bases). Per germline, CDR1 SEHNR and CDR2 FQNEAQ (reference sequence). The V end was cut by 4 bases, the J end by 0 bases, with 10 bases between. The CDR3 extends over 15 amino acids. The CDR3 region has the DNA TGTGCCAGCAGCTGGGACCGATTCTCTGGAAACACCATATATTTT. Translating gives CASSWDRFSGNTIYF.

This clonotype was seen at least ten times. V gene TRBV30 combines with J gene TRBJ1-2; the D is unclear. The V and J ends lost 1 base and 5 bases respectively, with 11 bases between them. The germline gives CDR1 GTSNPN, CDR2 SVGIG (reference sequence). This CDR3 is 13 amino acids long. The CDR3 nucleotides read TGTGCCTGGAGTGCCAATGCCCAGTATGGCTACACCTTC. It translates to CAWSANAQYGYTF.

This clonotype was observed at least ten times. The chain is built from TRBV12-3 or TRBV12-4 and TRBJ1-1; D remains unclear. This CDR3 has 16 residues. Trimming stripped 7 bases from V and 1 base from J, with 19 bases between. The CDR3 coding sequence is TGTGCCAGCACCATCCTGGGGAGGTCGGGGAACACTGAAGCTTTCTTT. This translates into CASTILGRSGNTEAFF.

This clonotype occurred many times. The CDR3 nucleotides read TGTGCCAGCAGCTCCTTATACCACAATGAGCAGTTCTTC. It encodes CASSSLYHNEQFF. The rearrangement uses TRBV11-3 and TRBJ2-1; D is uncertain. V gave up 4 bases and J gave up 5 bases, with 9 bases separating them. Per the germline V gene, CDR1 is SGHNT and CDR2 is YENEEA. This CDR3 is built from 13 residues.

This clonotype was counted ten times or more. V is TRBV28 and J is TRBJ1-5; D might be TRBD1 (5 bases). Per the germline V gene, CDR1 is MDHEN and CDR2 is SYDVKM. Between the trimmed V and J ends, which lost 7 bases and 4 bases, there was a span of 14 bases. CDR3 size: 14 residues. CDR3 amino acids: CASMVAGQNQPQHF. The CDR3 DNA is TGTGCCAGCATGGTGGCAGGGCAAAATCAGCCCCAGCATTTT.

This clonotype was found many times. The V gene is TRBV10-3, the J gene TRBJ2-3; no firm D call. The V gene lost 2 bases and the J gene lost 3 bases, with 9 bases spanning the gap. There are 14 residues in the CDR3. CDR1 and CDR2 (germline): ENHRY, SYGVKD. The CDR3 DNA follows: TGTGCCATCAGTGAGGTGCCTACAACAGATACGCAGTATTTT. It is translated as CAISEVPTTDTQYF.

This clonotype was observed a few times. The chain couples TRBV27 to TRBJ2-2; D remains unclear. The CDR3 runs 14 residues. Trimming took 3 bases from V and 4 from J, leaving 9 bases between them. The germline CDR1 and CDR2 sequences are MNHEY and SMNVEV (reference sequence). The CDR3 here is CASSLPTITGELFF. The DNA of the CDR3 is TGTGCCAGCAGTTTGCCCACGATCACCGGGGAGCTGTTTTTT.

This clonotype was observed a handful of times. This chain joins TRBV4-1 and TRBJ2-3; the D is unclear. Trimming shortened V by 0 bases and J by 2 bases, and 9 bases separated the two germline ends. From germline, CDR1 is MGHRA and CDR2 YSYEKL. The CDR3 consists of 15 residues. The CDR3 coding sequence is TGCGCCAGCAGCCAAGATCTGAGAGTCACAGATACGCAGTATTTT. As protein: CASSQDLRVTDTQYF.

The J gene is TRBJ2-7, the V gene TRBV11-2; D could derive from TRBD1 or TRBD2 (5 bases each). Trimming took off 5 bases at V and 1 base at J, with 15 bases between the two ends. Looked up from germline, CDR1 is SGHAT and CDR2 is FQNNGV. The CDR3 covers 15 residues. CDR3 sequence reads: CASSQYTGPSYEQYF. CDR3 nucleotide sequence: TGTGCCAGCAGCCAATACACGGGACCTTCCTACGAGCAGTACTTC.

This clonotype was detected many times. The chain combines TRBV3-1 with TRBJ1-5; D is uncertain. Germline V gene lookup returns CDR1 LGHDT and CDR2 YNNKEL (reference sequence). The CDR3 is made up of 13 amino acids. V lost 3 bases to trimming and J lost 6 bases, with 9 bases between them. This chain's CDR3 is CASSQGRRQPQHF. Here the CDR3 DNA reads TGTGCCAGCAGCCAGGGCAGGCGTCAGCCCCAGCATTTT. Based on the CDR3 plus reference TRBV3-1 and TRBJ1-5, the full variable domain is DTAVSQTPKYLVTQMGNDKSIKCEQNLGHDTMYWYKQDSKKFLKIMFSYNNKELIINETVPNRFSPKSPDKAHLNLHINSLELGDSAVYFCASSQGRRQPQHFGDGTRLSIL.

This clonotype was detected many times. This rearrangement joins TRBV7-2 to TRBJ1-4; TRBD1 is a possible D gene (5 bases). Trimming shortened V by 0 bases and J by 8 bases, and 19 bases separated the two germline ends. Germline V CDR1 and CDR2: SGHTA, FQGNSA. The CDR3 has 17 residues. CDR3 amino acids: CASSLAPPGGVGEKLFF. CDR3 sequence (DNA): TGTGCCAGCAGCTTAGCCCCGCCCGGAGGGGTAGGGGAAAAACTGTTTTTT. Complete variable domain (other parts from reference TRBV7-2 and TRBJ1-4): GAGVSQSPSNKVTEKGKDVELRCDPISGHTALYWYRQSLGQGLEFLIYFQGNSAPDKSGLPSDRFSAERTGGSVSTLTIQRTQQEDSAVYLCASSLAPPGGVGEKLFFGSGTQLSVL.

This clonotype was found a few times. The chain joins TRBV6-9 to TRBJ1-3, with D possibly TRBD1 on 5 matching bases. Germline CDR1 reads MNHGY; CDR2 reads SVAAGI. Trimming cost V 3 bases and J 4 bases, with 16 bases left between them. The CDR3 contains 16 residues. The CDR3 loop reads CASSYAGDSTGNTIYF. CDR3 nucleotide sequence: TGTGCCAGCAGTTACGCGGGGGACTCCACCGGAAACACCATATATTTT.